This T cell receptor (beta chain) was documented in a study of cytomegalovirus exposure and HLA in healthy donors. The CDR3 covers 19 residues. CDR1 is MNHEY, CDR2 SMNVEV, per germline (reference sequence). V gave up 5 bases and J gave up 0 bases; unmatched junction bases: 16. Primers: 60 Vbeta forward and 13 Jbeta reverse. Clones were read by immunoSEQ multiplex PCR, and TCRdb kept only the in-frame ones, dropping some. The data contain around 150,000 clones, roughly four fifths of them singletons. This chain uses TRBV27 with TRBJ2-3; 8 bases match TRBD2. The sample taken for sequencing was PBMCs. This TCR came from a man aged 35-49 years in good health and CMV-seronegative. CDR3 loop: CASSLLGATSGGSTDTQYF. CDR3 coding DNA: TGTGCCAGCAGTCTCCTCGGGGCTACTAGCGGAGGGAGCACAGATACGCAGTATTTT.